These T cell receptor beta chains were read from a single sample in a study of blood T cell repertoires in COVID-19. The method was immunoSEQ multiplex PCR; TCRdb's version includes in-frame clones alone and lacks a portion of them. The data contain about 260,000 clones, over 75% of them singletons. What was sequenced was peripheral blood. These receptor sequences come from a human donor in a cohort sampled during active COVID-19. The CDR3 runs from the conserved cysteine through the conserved F or W. The D gene is left open where the match is weak. Size is stated for part of the rows, as once, few or many counts, or as a class when the clone is expanded.

>TRBJ1-4|once|TRBD1|TRBV5-1
TGCGCCAGCAGCTCGGACCTGGGGACAGGGTTTGAAAAACTGTTTTTT
CASSSDLGTGFEKLFF
>TRBJ2-7|NA|NA|TRBV7-9
TGTGCCAGCACCCAAGGAGAGCCGGGGCAGTACTTC
CASTQGEPGQYF
>TRBJ1-2|NA|TRBD1|TRBV28
TGTGCCAGCAGAAGACCTCAGGGGGATTTCTATGGCTACACCTTC
CASRRPQGDFYGYTF
>TRBJ2-1|NA|TRBD2|TRBV7-8
TGTGCCAGCAGCACGTGGGGGGGCTCCTACAATGAGCAGTTCTTC
CASSTWGGSYNEQFF
>TRBJ2-7|NA|NA|TRBV7-8
TGTGCCAGCAGCTTAGCGGCCCCCTTGTACGAGCAGTACTTC
CASSLAAPLYEQYF
>TRBJ2-7|NA|NA|TRBV20-1
TGCAGTGCCCCGCGGTCCTACGAGCAGTACTTC
CSAPRSYEQYF
>TRBJ2-1|NA|TRBD2|TRBV5-1
TGCGCCAGCAGCCCTGGTGGGGGGGGCTCCTACAATGAGCAGTTCTTC
CASSPGGGGSYNEQFF
>TRBJ1-2|NA|NA|TRBV6-2/TRBV6-3
TGTGCCAGCAGTTCTGGACAGCTTAACTATGGCTACACCTTC
CASSSGQLNYGYTF
>TRBJ2-7|NA|NA|TRBV12-3/TRBV12-4
TGTGCCAGCAGTGTCGGGTTTAGGGGCGAGCAGTACTTC
CASSVGFRGEQYF
>TRBJ2-7|few|TRBD2|TRBV7-2
TGTGCCAGCAGCTTAGTTAGCGGGGAGGGCCACGAGCAGTACTTC
CASSLVSGEGHEQYF
>TRBJ2-1|NA|TRBD2|TRBV14
TGTGCCAGCAGCCAACGATTTATGCGGGAGGGCCCCTACAATGAGCAGTTCTTC
CASSQRFMREGPYNEQFF
>TRBJ2-5|NA|NA|TRBV9
TGTGCCAGCAGCGTAGTCCCCTCCCAAGAGACCCAGTACTTC
CASSVVPSQETQYF
>TRBJ2-7|NA|TRBD1|TRBV10-3
TGTGCCATCAGCGGACAGGGCTACCACGAGCAGTACTTC
CAISGQGYHEQYF
>TRBJ1-4|NA|TRBD1|TRBV2
TGTGCCAGCGGGGAAGGGACAGGATATGAAAAACTGTTTTTT
CASGEGTGYEKLFF
>TRBJ2-6|NA|TRBD1|TRBV24-1
TGTGCCACCAGTGAGAGACAGGGGTTCGCTGGGGCCAACGTCCTGACTTTC
CATSERQGFAGANVLTF
>TRBJ2-7|few|NA|TRBV25-1
TGTGCCAGCAGCGAAGGCGGGATAGAGTACGAGCAGTACTTC
CASSEGGIEYEQYF
>TRBJ2-2|NA|NA|TRBV19
TGTGCCAGTAGTATAGAGTCCGGGTTCGGGGAGCTGTTTTTT
CASSIESGFGELFF
>TRBJ2-7|once|NA|TRBV5-6
TGTGCCAGCAGCTTCGTATCAGGAGAGCAGTACTTC
CASSFVSGEQYF